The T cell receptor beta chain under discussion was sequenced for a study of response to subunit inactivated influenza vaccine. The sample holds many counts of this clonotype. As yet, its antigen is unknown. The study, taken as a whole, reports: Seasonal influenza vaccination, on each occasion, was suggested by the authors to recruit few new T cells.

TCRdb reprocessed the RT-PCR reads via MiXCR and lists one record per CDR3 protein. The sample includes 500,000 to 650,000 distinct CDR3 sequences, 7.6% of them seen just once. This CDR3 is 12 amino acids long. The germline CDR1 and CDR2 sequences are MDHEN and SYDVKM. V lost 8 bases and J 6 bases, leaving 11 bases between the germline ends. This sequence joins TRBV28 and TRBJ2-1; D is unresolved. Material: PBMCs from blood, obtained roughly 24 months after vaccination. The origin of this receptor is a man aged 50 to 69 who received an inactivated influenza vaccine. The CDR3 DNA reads TGTGCCAGCTCTCTCTTCGGCAATGAGCAGTTCTTC. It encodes CASSLFGNEQFF.